This T cell receptor (beta chain) came from a study of T cell responses to AZD1222 COVID-19 vaccine (dated by TCRdb to the early 2020s). Turning to the overall study: TCR sequencing was performed for over 230 trial participants, of whom 200 to 210 were given two doses of AZD1222 and some 25 were given two doses of MenACWY control vaccine. Enrollment into the trials was organized by age into subgroups of 18-55, 56-69 and 70-plus years, and those subgroups contained around 150, 28 and 57 TCR-sequenced participants, respectively.

The time point label here, explained by the study, means: about 28 days (+/-7) after the second vaccine dose. AZD1222 recipients with second doses at about 4 weeks or about 12 weeks were pooled, because spike-specific TCR depth and breadth did not differ between schedules. Vaccinee samples were obtained from the UK trials COV001 and COV002, which included a single-blind randomized controlled phase 2/3 trial of AZD1222 (ChAdOx1 nCoV-19) in healthy adults. Trial participant PBMC samples were collected at day 0 and day 28 after the second dose for TCRbeta chain sequencing. The CDR3 regions of human TCRbeta chains were analyzed by immunosequencing. The paper's processing steps were these. TCRs in the repertoires were matched against a reference library of SARS-CoV-2-specific TCRs that had been generated with the MIRA antigen-specificity platform. Breadth was defined as the fraction of unique TCRs that were SARS-CoV-2-associated, and depth was defined as the fraction of total T cells that were SARS-CoV-2-associated. Using the MIRA data, each spike-specific TCR was mapped to the spike region that the TCR reacts to and placed in a CD4 or CD8 class. Log10-transformed breadth and depth values were compared by one-way ANOVA with Sidak's multiple comparisons tests. The clones in this table, taken by TCRdb from immuneACCESS, are in-frame only. Not every clone is retained; where verified, under half of the shortfall comes from an unresolved V gene, and the cause of the rest is unknown. D and trimming were read from the DNA, whereas the V and J calls and clone size are those reported in that table. The sample table lists fewer than 150,000 clones, roughly 90% of them with a count of one. The ten top clones hold approximately 1.6% of the sample.

From the cysteine up to the phenylalanine, the CDR3 has a length of 15 residues. Only CDR3 DNA remains: 45 bases, in frame from the first base. Based on the germline V gene, the CDR1 and CDR2 sequences are MNHEY and SVGEGT. V gives up 6 bases and J gives up 4 bases, and the segment between their germline ends measures 16 bases. Notes on this clone: It has no known antigen specificity. No much larger clonotype is one base removed from it; base qualities were not supplied.

Overall results and qualifications from the work: Nearly half of unique spike-specific TCRs reportedly recognized epitopes outside regions mutated in the B.1.351 and B.1.1.7 variants. The vaccine-associated CD4 TCRs covered the entire spike protein, and the dominant responses fell in regions 160-218 and 743-854. In the small 56-69-year group, the increase in depth fell short of significance, most likely because of low power. Conclusions about previously exposed vaccinees are limited because only five or six AZD1222 recipients were SARS-CoV-2 seropositive at baseline. After two AZD1222 doses, both the breadth and the depth of spike-specific TCRs were significantly higher than at day 0 and than in MenACWY recipients. Because no samples from the day 14 peak response were available, repertoires could be characterized only after the peak T cell response. Participants were mostly white British and included more females than males, and it was suggested by the authors that clonal diversity may have been underestimated.

This chain is built from TRBV6-2 or TRBV6-3 and TRBJ1-5; a weak D assignment points to TRBD1 (5 bases agree). The specimen comprised peripheral blood, sampled 28 days after the second AZD1222 dose. The clonotype originates from an adult who received the AZD1222 COVID-19 vaccine. The CDR3 in this case is CASSLPGTSNQPQHF. The DNA reads TGTGCCAGCAGCCTACCCGGGACTAGTAATCAGCCCCAGCATTTT.